This TCR beta chain was captured in a study of vaccination and CD4 T cells after COVID-19. Treatment noted: approximately 11-day PBMC culture with coronavirus spike peptide pools or control peptides (ViraFEST assay). At both days 3 and 7, half the medium was replaced with fresh IL-2 medium. The CDR3 has 15 residues. Trimming cost V 8 bases and J 5 bases, with 19 bases left between them. An Oncomine TCR Beta short-read assay was used to sequence the DNA from cultured CD4+ T cells. TCRdb independently ran MiXCR on the PCR reads; one entry per CDR3 protein. This table has under 15,000 distinct CDR3 sequences, approximately 60% appearing once. With respect to this clonotype: Its specificity is not known.

The clonotype was recovered from a human donor who had recovered from COVID-19. The chain joins TRBV12-3 or TRBV12-4 to TRBJ2-1; possibly TRBD1 or TRBD2 for D (6 bases each). The sample was CD4+ T cells from blood, cultured in vitro. CDR3 region: CASSAFLRGDNEQFF. CDR3 bases: TGTGCCAGCTCGGCCTTCCTTAGGGGGGACAATGAGCAGTTCTTC.